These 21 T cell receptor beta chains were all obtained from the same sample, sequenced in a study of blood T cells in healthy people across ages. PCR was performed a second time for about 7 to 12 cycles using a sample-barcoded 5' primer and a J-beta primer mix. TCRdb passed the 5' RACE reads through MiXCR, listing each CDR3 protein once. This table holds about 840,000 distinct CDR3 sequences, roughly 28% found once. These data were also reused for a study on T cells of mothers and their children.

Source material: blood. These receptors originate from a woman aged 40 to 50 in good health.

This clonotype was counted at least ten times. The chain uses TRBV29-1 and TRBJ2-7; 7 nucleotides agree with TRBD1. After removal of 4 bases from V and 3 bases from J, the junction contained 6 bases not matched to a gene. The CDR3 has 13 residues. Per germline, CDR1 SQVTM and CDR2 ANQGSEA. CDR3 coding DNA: TGCAGCGTTGCCCTCGGGACAGACTACGAGCAGTACTTC. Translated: CSVALGTDYEQYF.

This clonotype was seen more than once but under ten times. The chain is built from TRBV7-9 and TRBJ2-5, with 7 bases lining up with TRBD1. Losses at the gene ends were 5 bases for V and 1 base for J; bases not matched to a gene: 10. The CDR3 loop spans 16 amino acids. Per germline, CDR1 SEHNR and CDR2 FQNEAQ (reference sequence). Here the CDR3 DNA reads TGTGCCAGCAGCCCTCCTGGGGGACAGATCCAAGAGACCCAGTACTTC. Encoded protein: CASSPPGGQIQETQYF. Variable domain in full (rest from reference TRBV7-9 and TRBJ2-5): DTGVSQNPRHKITKRGQNVTFRCDPISEHNRLYWYRQTLGQGPEFLTYFQNEAQLEKSRLLSDRFSAERPKGSFSTLEIQRTEQGDSAMYLCASSPPGGQIQETQYFGPGTRLLVL.

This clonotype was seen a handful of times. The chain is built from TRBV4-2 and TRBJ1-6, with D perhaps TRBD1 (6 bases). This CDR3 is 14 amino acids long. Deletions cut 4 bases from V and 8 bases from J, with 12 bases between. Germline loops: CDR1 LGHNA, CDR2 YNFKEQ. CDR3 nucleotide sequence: TGTGCCAGCAGCCTCACAGGGATAGATTCACCCCTCCACTTT. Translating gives CASSLTGIDSPLHF.

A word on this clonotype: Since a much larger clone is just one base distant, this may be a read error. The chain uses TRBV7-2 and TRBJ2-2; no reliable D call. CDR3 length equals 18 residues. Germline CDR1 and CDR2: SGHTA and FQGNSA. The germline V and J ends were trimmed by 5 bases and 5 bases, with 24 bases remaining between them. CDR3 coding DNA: TGTGCCAGCAGCCCTGACCTCTTAAACCGAGGACGGACCGGGGAGCTGTTTTTT. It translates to CASSPDLLNRGRTGELFF.

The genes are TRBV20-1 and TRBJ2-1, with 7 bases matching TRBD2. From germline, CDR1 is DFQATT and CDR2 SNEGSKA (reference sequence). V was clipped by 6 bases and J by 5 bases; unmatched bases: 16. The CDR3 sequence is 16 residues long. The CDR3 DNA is TGCAGTGCAGAACGTACCGGGACTACGAAAAACAATGAGCAGTTCTTC. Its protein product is CSAERTGTTKNNEQFF.

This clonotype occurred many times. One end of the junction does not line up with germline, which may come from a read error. CDR3 protein: CASSLFGGGYEQYF. CDR3 coding DNA: TGTGCCAGCAGCTTATTTGGGGGCGGCTACGAGCAGTACTTC. The chain joins TRBV28 to TRBJ2-7; D might be TRBD1 (6 bases). The length of the CDR3 is 14 residues. CDR1 is MDHEN, CDR2 SYDVKM, per germline.

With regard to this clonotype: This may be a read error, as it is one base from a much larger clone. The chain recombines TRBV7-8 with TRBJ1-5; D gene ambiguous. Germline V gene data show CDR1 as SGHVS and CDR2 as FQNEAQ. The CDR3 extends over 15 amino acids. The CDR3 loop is CAGSLVGSSNQPQHF. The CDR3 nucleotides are TGTGCCGGCAGCTTAGTGGGGTCTAGCAATCAGCCCCAGCATTTT.

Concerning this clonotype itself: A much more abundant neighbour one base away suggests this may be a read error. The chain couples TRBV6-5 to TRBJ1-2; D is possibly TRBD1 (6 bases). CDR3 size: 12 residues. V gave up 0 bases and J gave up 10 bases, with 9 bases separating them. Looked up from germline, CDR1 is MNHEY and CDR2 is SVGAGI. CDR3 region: CASSYSGGDYTF. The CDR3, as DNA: TGTGCCAGCAGTTACTCAGGGGGTGACTACACCTTC.

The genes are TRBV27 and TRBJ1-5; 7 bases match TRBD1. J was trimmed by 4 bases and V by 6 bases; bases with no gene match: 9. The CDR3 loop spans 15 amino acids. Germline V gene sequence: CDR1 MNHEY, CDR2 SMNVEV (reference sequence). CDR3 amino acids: CASSLEYRGNQPQHF. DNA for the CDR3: TGTGCCAGCAGCTTGGAATACAGGGGAAATCAGCCCCAGCATTTT.

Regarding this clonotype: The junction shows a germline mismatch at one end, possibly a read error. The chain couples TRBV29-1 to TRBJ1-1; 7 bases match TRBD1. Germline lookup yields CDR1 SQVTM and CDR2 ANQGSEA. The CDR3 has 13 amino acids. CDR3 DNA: TGCAACGTAACCGGGACAGTGAACACTGAAGCTTTCTTC. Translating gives CNVTGTVNTEAFF.

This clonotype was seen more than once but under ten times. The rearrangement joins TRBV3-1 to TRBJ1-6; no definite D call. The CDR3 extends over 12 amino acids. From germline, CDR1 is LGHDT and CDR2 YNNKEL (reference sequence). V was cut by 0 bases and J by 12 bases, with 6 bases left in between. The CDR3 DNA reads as TGTGCCAGCAGCCAAGATGCCCGACCCCTCCACTTT. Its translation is CASSQDARPLHF. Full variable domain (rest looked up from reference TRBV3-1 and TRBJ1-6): DTAVSQTPKYLVTQMGNDKSIKCEQNLGHDTMYWYKQDSKKFLKIMFSYNNKELIINETVPNRFSPKSPDKAHLNLHINSLELGDSAVYFCASSQDARPLHFGNGTRLTVT.

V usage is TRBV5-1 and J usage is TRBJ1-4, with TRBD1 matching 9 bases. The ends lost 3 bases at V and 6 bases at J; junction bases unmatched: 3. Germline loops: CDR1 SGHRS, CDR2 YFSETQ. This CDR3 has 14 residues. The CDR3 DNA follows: TGCGCCAGCAGCTCGGGACAGGGACATGAAAAACTGTTTTTT. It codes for CASSSGQGHEKLFF.

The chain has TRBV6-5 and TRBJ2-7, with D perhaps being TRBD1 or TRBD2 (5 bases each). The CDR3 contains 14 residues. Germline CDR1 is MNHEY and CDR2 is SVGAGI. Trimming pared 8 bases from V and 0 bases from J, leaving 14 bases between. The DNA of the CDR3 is TGTGCCAGCGGTTTGGCAGGGAGCTCCTACGAGCAGTACTTC. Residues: CASGLAGSSYEQYF.

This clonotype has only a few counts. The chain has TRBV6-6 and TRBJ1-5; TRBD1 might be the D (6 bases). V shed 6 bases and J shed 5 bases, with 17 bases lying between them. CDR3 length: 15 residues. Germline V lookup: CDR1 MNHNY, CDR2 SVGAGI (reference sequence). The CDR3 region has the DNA TGTGCCAGCAGGCCCCGGGCGGACAGCGATCAGCCCCAGCATTTT. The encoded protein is CASRPRADSDQPQHF.

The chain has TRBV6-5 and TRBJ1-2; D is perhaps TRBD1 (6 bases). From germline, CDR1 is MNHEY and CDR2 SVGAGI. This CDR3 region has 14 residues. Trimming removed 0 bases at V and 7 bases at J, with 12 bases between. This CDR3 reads CASSYSTGGGGYTF. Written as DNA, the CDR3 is TGTGCCAGCAGTTACTCGACCGGAGGGGGTGGCTACACCTTC.

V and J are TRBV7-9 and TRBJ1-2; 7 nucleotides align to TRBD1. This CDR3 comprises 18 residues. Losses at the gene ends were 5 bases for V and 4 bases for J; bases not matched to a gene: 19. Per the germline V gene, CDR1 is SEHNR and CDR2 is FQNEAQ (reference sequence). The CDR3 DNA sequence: TGTGCCAGCAGCGCTCAGGGGGGTGTGGCTCTATACTTCTATGGCTACACCTTC. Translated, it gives CASSAQGGVALYFYGYTF.

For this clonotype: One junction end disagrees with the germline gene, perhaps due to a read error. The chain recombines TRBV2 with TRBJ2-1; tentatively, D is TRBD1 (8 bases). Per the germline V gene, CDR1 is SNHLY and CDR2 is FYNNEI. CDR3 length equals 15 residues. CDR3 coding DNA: TGTGCCAGCAGCGAAGACAGGGGAGGGTTCCATGAGCAGTTCTTC. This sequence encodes CASSEDRGGFHEQFF.

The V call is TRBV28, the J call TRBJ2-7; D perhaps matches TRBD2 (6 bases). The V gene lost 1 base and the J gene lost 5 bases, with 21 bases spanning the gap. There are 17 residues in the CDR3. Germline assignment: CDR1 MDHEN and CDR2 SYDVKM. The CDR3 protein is CASSLSGCAGLNDEQYF. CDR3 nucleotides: TGTGCCAGCAGTTTATCAGGGTGCGCGGGGCTAAACGACGAGCAGTACTTC.

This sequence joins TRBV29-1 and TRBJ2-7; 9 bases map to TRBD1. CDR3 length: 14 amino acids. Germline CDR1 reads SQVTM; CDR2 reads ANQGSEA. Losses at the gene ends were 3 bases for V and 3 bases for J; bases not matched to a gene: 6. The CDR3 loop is CSVEGTGSNYEQYF. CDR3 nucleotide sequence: TGCAGCGTTGAGGGGACAGGGTCCAACTACGAGCAGTACTTC.

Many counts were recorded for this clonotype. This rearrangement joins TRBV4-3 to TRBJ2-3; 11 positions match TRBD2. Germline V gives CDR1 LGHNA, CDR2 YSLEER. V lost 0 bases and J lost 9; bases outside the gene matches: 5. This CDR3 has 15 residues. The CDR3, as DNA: TGCGCCAGCAGCCAAGAGACTAGCGGGGAGGGGACGCAGTATTTT. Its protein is CASSQETSGEGTQYF.

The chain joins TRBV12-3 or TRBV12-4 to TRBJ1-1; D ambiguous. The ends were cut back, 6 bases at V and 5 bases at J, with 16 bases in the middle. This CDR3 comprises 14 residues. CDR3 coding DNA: TGTGCCAGCAGGCTGGGAAGCCTGTGGACTGAAGCTTTCTTT. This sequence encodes CASRLGSLWTEAFF.